Here is one TCR beta chain with its context. Its antigen is unidentified. One end of the junction does not line up with germline, which may come from a read error. The primer mix had 60 Vbeta and 13 Jbeta primers. The protocol was immunoSEQ multiplex PCR, while the TCRdb copy is restricted to in-frame clones and leaves out a portion. The sample lists some 170,000 clones, over 70% occurring once. Germline V gene data show CDR1 as SEHNR and CDR2 as FQNEAQ (reference sequence). The CDR3 loop spans 14 amino acids. This entry belongs to a study of cytomegalovirus exposure and HLA in healthy donors. Study conclusions and caveats: Clonal expansion, a later analysis showed, was greater in HLA-associated TCR beta chains than in equally common others. Most of the TCR beta V segments (in an earlier analysis) were productive either about 87% or about 30% of the time. Presence/absence comparisons presumed near-even sequencing depth among donors.

The V and J genes are TRBV7-9 and TRBJ2-7; possibly TRBD2 for D (5 bases). Source material: PBMCs. The source is a male donor in good health and CMV-seronegative. This CDR3 is CSSSLRGASYEQYF. CDR3 coding DNA: TGTTCCAGCAGCTTACGGGGAGCTTCCTACGAGCAGTACTTC.